One and the same sample provided the 14 T cell receptor beta chains below, sequenced in a study of shared clonotypes between healthy human individuals. Produced via immunoSEQ multiplex PCR; TCRdb's table is partial and in-frame only. This repertoire shows roughly 1.4 million clones, approximately 98.5% found once; its top ten account for 0.36%. Specimen: naive CD4+ T cells sorted from blood. As to subset: CD45RA+ positively selected. The receptors originated from a man between 25 and 39 years old in good health.

The chain couples TRBV4-2 to TRBJ2-5; tentatively, D is TRBD1 (6 bases). The CDR3 extends over 17 amino acids. V was trimmed by 1 base and J by 4 bases, leaving 19 bases between them. Per germline, CDR1 LGHNA and CDR2 YNFKEQ. In DNA form, the CDR3 reads TGTGCCAGCAGCCAAGTCCGGCTACAGGGCGGTTTAGAGACCCAGTACTTC. It is translated as CASSQVRLQGGLETQYF.

The J gene is TRBJ2-2, the V gene TRBV7-2; D is unclear. Trimming shortened V by 6 bases and J by 3 bases, and 14 bases separated the two germline ends. The germline CDR1 and CDR2 sequences are SGHTA and FQGNSA. This CDR3 has 15 residues. CDR3 sequence: CASSKIIRYTGELFF. For the CDR3, the DNA is TGTGCCAGCAGTAAAATTATTAGATACACCGGGGAGCTGTTTTTT.

This chain connects TRBV19 to TRBJ2-1; 8 bases agree with TRBD2. The junction had 12 bases not matched to a gene; V was cut back by 10 bases and J by 4 bases. Germline V gene data show CDR1 as LNHDA and CDR2 as SQIVND (reference sequence). The CDR3 runs 15 residues. Here the CDR3 reads CATSRGGPGYNEQFF. In DNA, the CDR3 is TGTGCCACCTCTCGGGGGGGGCCGGGGTACAATGAGCAGTTCTTC.

The CDR3 loop reads CASSPRGKGTDTQYF. The CDR3 DNA is TGTGCCAGCAGCCCCCGGGGTAAAGGCACAGATACGCAGTATTTT. The chain employs TRBV7-2 and TRBJ2-3, with a possible D match to TRBD2 (5 bases). The V end lost 5 bases, the J end lost 1 base, and 13 bases lay between the germline ends. The CDR3 loop spans 15 amino acids. Germline lookup yields CDR1 SGHTA and CDR2 FQGNSA.

This chain joins TRBV19 and TRBJ2-7; 8 nucleotides match TRBD2. The germline V gene has CDR1 LNHDA and CDR2 SQIVND (reference sequence). The CDR3 covers 16 residues. Trimming removed 4 bases from V and 2 bases from J; junction bases left unmatched: 10. Here the CDR3 DNA reads TGTGCCAGTAGTAGGGCTTTTAGCGGGGCGACCTACGAGCAGTACTTC. Its translation is CASSRAFSGATYEQYF.

For this clone: This CDR3 is also generated by other DNA sequences in the sample. The chain combines TRBV5-6 with TRBJ1-1; D is unclear. Germline-derived CDR1 and CDR2 are SGHDT and YYEEEE. V was trimmed by 1 base and J by 1 base, leaving 5 bases between them. The CDR3 is 13 residues long. In DNA, the CDR3 is TGTGCCAGCAGCTTGAGACCGAACACTGAAGCTTTCTTT. Its translation: CASSLRPNTEAFF.

The gene calls are TRBV29-1 and TRBJ1-5; D uncertain. Trimming cost V 7 bases and J 4 bases, with 11 bases left between them. The germline V gene has CDR1 SQVTM and CDR2 ANQGSEA. The CDR3 sequence is 12 residues long. CDR3 in DNA: TGCAGCGCACGCTCCCGTAATCAGCCCCAGCATTTT. It encodes CSARSRNQPQHF.

This clone was found once. V usage is TRBV2 and J usage is TRBJ2-2, with D possibly being TRBD1 (5 bases). V gave up 4 bases and J gave up 0 bases, with 9 bases separating them. Germline V gene lookup returns CDR1 SNHLY and CDR2 FYNNEI. The CDR3 totals 15 residues. In DNA form, the CDR3 reads TGTGCCAGCAGTGTTGGACATTCGAACACCGGGGAGCTGTTTTTT. It is translated as CASSVGHSNTGELFF.

To note about this clone: The same CDR3 can be traced to other DNA sequences in this sample. The V gene is TRBV11-2, the J gene TRBJ2-3; D remains unclear. Germline CDR1 is SGHAT and CDR2 is FQNNGV. V lost 3 bases, J lost 6 bases, and 7 bases lay in between. The CDR3 runs to 12 residues. The CDR3 sequence: CASSFVSDTQYF. For the CDR3, the DNA is TGTGCCAGCAGCTTCGTTTCGGATACGCAGTATTTT.

The V and J genes are TRBV30 and TRBJ2-6; D unresolved. Trimming took 6 bases from V and 2 from J, leaving 8 bases between them. CDR3 size: 13 residues. Germline CDR1 reads GTSNPN; CDR2 reads SVGIG (reference sequence). CDR3 region: CACQTAGANVLTF. CDR3 nucleotides: TGTGCCTGCCAGACTGCTGGGGCCAACGTCCTGACTTTC. Full variable domain (remainder filled in from reference TRBV30 and TRBJ2-6): SQTIHQWPATLVQPVGSPLSLECTVEGTSNPNLYWYRQAAGRGLQLLFYSVGIGQISSEVPQNLSASRPQDRQFILSSKKLLLSDSGFYLCACQTAGANVLTFGAGSRLTVL.

Regarding this clone: Other DNA sequences within the sample encode an identical CDR3. V and J are TRBV6-5 and TRBJ2-7; tentative D call: TRBD2 (5 bases). CDR1 is MNHEY and CDR2 is SVGAGI in the germline V gene. The CDR3 length is 11 residues. The V and J ends lost 2 bases and 6 bases respectively, with 5 bases between them. For the CDR3, the DNA is TGTGCCAGCAGTTACGGAGGCGAGCAGTACTTC. It encodes CASSYGGEQYF.

The V and J genes are TRBV30 and TRBJ2-2, with TRBD2 matching 7 bases. This CDR3 is 17 amino acids long. Germline values: CDR1 GTSNPN, CDR2 SVGIG (reference sequence). Germline trimming cut 2 bases from V and 6 bases from J; bases unmatched to any gene: 15. The CDR3 sequence: CAWSTRLAGVRSGELFF. As DNA, the CDR3 is TGTGCCTGGAGTACACGATTGGCGGGAGTTAGATCCGGGGAGCTGTTTTTT. Drawing the rest from reference TRBV30 and TRBJ2-2, the complete variable domain is SQTIHQWPATLVQPVGSPLSLECTVEGTSNPNLYWYRQAAGRGLQLLFYSVGIGQISSEVPQNLSASRPQDRQFILSSKKLLLSDSGFYLCAWSTRLAGVRSGELFFGEGSRLTVL.

The J gene is TRBJ1-2, the V gene TRBV4-1, with 9 bases matching TRBD1. CDR3 length: 16 residues. Trimming cost V 4 bases and J 0 bases; bases outside gene matches: 6. Germline V gene data show CDR1 as MGHRA and CDR2 as YSYEKL. The CDR3 bases are TGCGCCAGCAGCCGAGCCGGGACAGGGACTAACTATGGCTACACCTTC. This sequence encodes CASSRAGTGTNYGYTF.

This chain uses TRBV18 with TRBJ2-7, with TRBD2 identical over 7 bases. Losses at the gene ends were 3 bases for V and 3 bases for J; bases not matched to a gene: 8. Germline V CDR1 and CDR2: KGHSH, LQKENI. This CDR3 is 15 amino acids long. In DNA, the CDR3 is TGTGCCAGCTCACCGAACTTGCGGGAGAACTACGAGCAGTACTTC. It codes for CASSPNLRENYEQYF. Full variable domain (outside the CDR3, taken from reference TRBV18 and TRBJ2-7): NAGVMQNPRHLVRRRGQEARLRCSPMKGHSHVYWYRQLPEEGLKFMVYLQKENIIDESGMPKERFSAEFPKEGPSILRIQQVVRGDSAAYFCASSPNLRENYEQYFGPGTRLTVT.